Listed here are 21 T cell receptor beta chains from one sample, sequenced in a study of CD8+ T cells in alopecia areata. Investigators isolated RNA and reverse transcribed it into cDNA to act as the sequencing template. Assay used: immunoSEQ multiplex PCR; TCRdb lists only in-frame clones, some missing. The sample shows 200,000 to 300,000 clones, none of them appearing just once. Combined cutaneous lymph node cells underwent sorting by CD4, CD8alpha, NKG2D, NKG2ACE and additional markers. The source material was CD4+ T cells sorted from a lymph node. All receptors come from a C3H/HeJ mouse with alopecia areata. As its MHC haplotype, the strain has H2-k.

Points on this clone: Genes and germline are mouse. The CDR3 bases that were read are TGTGCCAGCAGTATGACAGGGGACTCC. Translated, it gives CASSMTGDS. The CDR3 reads in full as CASSMTGDSDYTF. The chain uses TRBV19 and TRBJ1-2; 8 bases are a match to TRBD1. The missing CDR3 end, 4 residues past where the read stops, is filled in from the germline J gene. The CDR3 consists of 13 residues. The germline gives CDR1 FNHDT, CDR2 SITEND (reference sequence). J lost 3 bases, V lost 2 bases, and 0 bases had no gene match.

This clone was seen only a few times. This may stem from a read error, because a much larger clone lies one nucleotide away. The gene names given are mouse names. The read ends 4 residues early relative to the CDR3; the germline J gene fills the gap. The chain links TRBV19 to TRBJ2-5, with D tentatively TRBD1 (5 bases). CDR3 length: 13 amino acids. Germline CDR1 reads FNHDT; CDR2 reads SITEND (reference sequence). V lost 3 bases to trimming and J lost 2 bases, with 7 bases between them. Incomplete CDR3 DNA: TGTGCCAGCAGTAGGACACTCCAAGAC. Translation gives CASSRTLQD. The whole CDR3 protein is CASSRTLQDTQYF.

This clone occurred a few times. Gene names refer to mouse genes. The CDR3 is cut off 4 residues early in the read; its end comes from the germline J gene. The rearrangement joins TRBV19 to TRBJ2-3; TRBD2 matches 8 bases. Germline V gene lookup returns CDR1 FNHDT and CDR2 SITEND (reference sequence). The CDR3 runs to 15 residues. V was pared by 5 bases and J by 1 base, with 6 bases of the junction left unmatched. CDR3 in amino acids: CASSRGGARAETLYF. The CDR3 bases that were read are TGTGCCAGCAGCAGAGGGGGGGCGCGTGCAGAA. Full variable domain (rest looked up from reference TRBV19 and TRBJ2-3): GGIITQTPKFLIGQEGQKLTLKCQQNFNHDTMYWYRQDSGKGLRLIYYSITENDLQKGDLSEGYDASREKKSSFSLTVTSAQKNEMAVFLCASSRGGARAETLYFGSGTRLTVL.

Points on this clone: Gene labels here are mouse ones. The read finishes 4 residues shy of the CDR3 end, and the germline J gene is used to complete it. This chain joins TRBV1 and TRBJ2-3; 9 positions agree with TRBD1. CDR3 length: 14 residues. The germline CDR1 and CDR2 sequences are NSQYPW and LRSPGD (reference sequence). V dropped 4 bases and J dropped 2; count of bases not matched to a gene: 1. The sequenced part of the CDR3 DNA is TGCACCTGCAGTGGACAGGGGGATGCAGAA. Its translation: CTCSGQGDAE. Given in full, the CDR3 is CTCSGQGDAETLYF.

Comment on this clone: Gene names denote mouse genes. The sequenced fragment ends 4 residues before the CDR3 boundary, so the rest is inferred from the germline J gene. The gene calls are TRBV5 and TRBJ2-7, with D possibly TRBD2 on 6 matching bases. CDR3 length equals 16 residues. Germline V CDR1 and CDR2: LGHNA, YNLKQL (reference sequence). The V and J ends lost 3 bases and 0 bases respectively, with 15 bases between them. The CDR3 protein is CASSHTSRDSSYEQYF. The sequenced CDR3 bases are TGTGCCAGCAGCCACACCTCCCGGGACTCCTCCTAT.

A note on this clone: The gene symbols are mouse symbols. Coverage ceases 4 residues before the CDR3 finishes, and the germline J gene fills in the end. This specimen includes other DNA sequences encoding the same CDR3. V gene TRBV5 combines with J gene TRBJ2-2; 8 positions agree with TRBD2. CDR3 length: 16 amino acids. Trimming removed 0 bases from V and 2 bases from J; junction bases left unmatched: 2. CDR1 is LGHNA, CDR2 YNLKQL, per germline (reference sequence). The CDR3: CASSQDGGANTGQLYF. The sequenced CDR3 bases are TGTGCCAGCAGCCAAGACGGGGGGGCGAACACCGGG.

About this clone itself: Germline and genes here are mouse. CDR3 bases read: TGTGCTAGCAGTAAAGACAACTAT. The encoded protein is CASSKDNY. The CDR3 in its entirety is CASSKDNYEQYF. V and J are TRBV17 and TRBJ2-7, with D uncertain. With the read ending 4 residues before the CDR3 end, the germline J gene is used to fill in that end. This CDR3 comprises 12 residues. In germline, CDR1 is MNHDT, CDR2 YYDKIL. The germline V and J ends were trimmed by 4 bases and 3 bases, with 7 bases remaining between them.

On this clone: Any gene name here is a mouse gene name. The CDR3 end falls 4 residues outside the read, so it is completed with the germline J gene. The same CDR3 arises from other DNA sequences in this sample as well. The chain links TRBV13-1 to TRBJ2-3; TRBD2 agrees at 8 bases. Germline CDR1 NSHNY, CDR2 SYGAGN. The CDR3 has 14 residues. The V gene end was trimmed by 5 bases and the J gene end by 0 bases; junction bases not matched to a gene: 2. CDR3 DNA (partial): TGTGCCAGCAGACTGGGGGACAGTGCAGAA. This codes for CASRLGDSAE. The entire CDR3 sequence reads CASRLGDSAETLYF.

For this clone: The germline and genes are mouse ones. The read ends 4 residues before the CDR3 terminus; that terminus is restored from the germline J gene. This chain joins TRBV19 and TRBJ2-1, with a tentative D call TRBD1 (5 bases). This CDR3 has 15 residues. CDR1 FNHDT and CDR2 SITEND come from the germline V gene (reference sequence). V dropped 6 bases and J dropped 0 bases, with 13 bases sitting between them. The CDR3 sequence is CASNPLRGNYAEQFF. The part of the CDR3 DNA that was read is TGTGCCAGCAACCCACTGAGGGGTAACTATGCT.

About this clone itself: Mouse gene names apply. The read falls 4 residues short of the CDR3 end, and the missing part is taken from the germline J gene. The chain carries TRBV12-1 and TRBJ2-1, with 8 bases matching TRBD2. The CDR3 consists of 15 residues. Germline CDR1 and CDR2: SGHSN and HYEKVE. V shed 4 bases, J shed 2 bases, and the junction held 6 bases outside the gene matches. The CDR3: CASSLTGVDYAEQFF. The sequenced part of the CDR3 DNA is TGTGCCAGCTCACTGACTGGGGTGGACTATGCT.

This clone was counted a few times. These gene names are mouse names. The read falls 4 residues short of the CDR3 end, and the missing part is taken from the germline J gene. The gene calls are TRBV19 and TRBJ2-1; D may be TRBD1 (6 bases). The CDR3 is 13 residues long. CDR1 and CDR2 (germline): FNHDT, SITEND (reference sequence). V dropped 5 bases and J dropped 3 bases, with 9 bases sitting between them. The CDR3 here is CASREQGYAEQFF. The covered CDR3 bases are TGTGCCAGCAGAGAACAGGGCTATGCT.

As regards this clone: Mouse gene names apply. Read data end 4 residues before the CDR3 end; the end is taken from the germline J gene. The chain has TRBV31 and TRBJ2-1; 12 positions match TRBD2. The CDR3 length is 14 residues. Per germline, CDR1 GKSSPN and CDR2 SITVG. The CDR3 bases that were read are TGTGCCTGGAGGGGACTGGGGGGAGGAGCT. It is translated as CAWRGLGGGA. The CDR3, in full, reads CAWRGLGGGAEQFF.

This clone has more than one count but fewer than ten. Genes here carry mouse names. The read is 4 residues too short to cover the CDR3 end, so that end is filled in from the germline J gene. Within the sample, other DNA sequences also encode this same CDR3. V and J are TRBV5 and TRBJ2-3; 8 bases align to TRBD2. Germline V gene lookup returns CDR1 LGHNA and CDR2 YNLKQL (reference sequence). The CDR3 has 16 amino acids. The V and J ends lost 0 bases and 1 base, in that order; junction bases with no gene match: 3. The sequenced CDR3 bases are TGTGCCAGCAGCCAAGAAGGGACTGGAGGTGCAGAA. Translated, it gives CASSQEGTGGAE. The CDR3 as a whole reads CASSQEGTGGAETLYF.

As concerns this clone: Any gene name here is a mouse gene name. The read ends 4 residues shy of where the CDR3 ends; the end is completed using the germline J gene. The rearrangement links TRBV13-2 to TRBJ2-5; 9 bases are shared with TRBD2. Germline V gene data show CDR1 as NNHNN and CDR2 as SYGAGS (reference sequence). The CDR3 length is 14 residues. The sequenced CDR3 bases are TGTGCCAGCGGTGATAACTGGGGGGAAGAC. Encoded protein: CASGDNWGED. The full-length CDR3 reads as CASGDNWGEDTQYF.

Notes on this clone: The genes and germline here are from mouse. The sequenced fragment ends 4 residues before the CDR3 boundary, so the rest is inferred from the germline J gene. The J gene is TRBJ1-1, the V gene TRBV17; 12 bases agree with TRBD1. The CDR3 length is 15 residues. J gave up 4 bases and V 3 bases, and 3 bases lay outside the gene matches. The germline V gene has CDR1 MNHDT and CDR2 YYDKIL. The CDR3 DNA, read in part, is TGTGCTAGCAGTAGGGGACAGGGGGCGAGCACA. It translates to CASSRGQGAST. The full CDR3 sequence reads CASSRGQGASTEVFF.

Turning to this clone: Gene names denote mouse genes. The read is 4 residues too short to cover the CDR3 end, so that end is filled in from the germline J gene. The sample holds other DNA sequences that translate to the same CDR3. The J gene is TRBJ2-7, the V gene TRBV5; a possible D gene is TRBD2 (6 bases). CDR1 is LGHNA and CDR2 is YNLKQL in the germline V gene (reference sequence). The CDR3 has 13 residues. The CDR3 reads CASSQEVGDEQYF. Partial CDR3 DNA: TGTGCCAGCAGCCAAGAAGTGGGGGAT.

In the case of this clone: The listed genes are named as in mouse. The CDR3 goes on 4 residues after the read ends, and that part is filled in from the germline J gene. Other nucleotide sequences from this sample produce the same CDR3. The rearrangement uses TRBV1 and TRBJ1-1, with D unresolved. This CDR3 region has 12 residues. Per the germline V gene, CDR1 is NSQYPW and CDR2 is LRSPGD (reference sequence). CDR3 bases read: TGCACCTGCAGTGCGACCAGGACA. Translation: CTCSATRT. The full CDR3 is CTCSATRTEVFF.

This clone was found a few times. The germline and genes are mouse ones. Read sequence stops 4 residues before the CDR3 end, and the germline J gene provides the missing end. The rearrangement uses TRBV1 and TRBJ2-7; tentative D call: TRBD1 (6 bases). The V end was cut by 3 bases, the J end by 3 bases, with 9 bases between. The CDR3 totals 13 residues. Germline V gene data show CDR1 as NSQYPW and CDR2 as LRSPGD (reference sequence). The CDR3 loop is CTCSAGHNYEQYF. CDR3 DNA, as far as it was read: TGCACCTGCAGTGCGGGACACAACTAT.

This clone has just a few counts. Genes and germline are mouse. Read coverage stops 4 residues before the CDR3 terminus; the germline J gene supplies the remainder. V is TRBV14 and J is TRBJ2-2; perhaps TRBD1 as D (5 bases). CDR1 is SGHDT, CDR2 FRDEAV, per germline. Trimming left V 1 base short and J 1 base short, with 8 bases between. The CDR3 has 15 residues. The sequenced CDR3 bases are TGTGCCAGCAGTTTCGGAGGGGAAAACACCGGG. It translates to CASSFGGENTG. The whole CDR3 protein reads CASSFGGENTGQLYF.

This clone has just a few counts. Gene names follow the mouse nomenclature. The read terminates 4 residues ahead of where the CDR3 ends, so the germline J gene completes it. The chain couples TRBV5 to TRBJ2-5, with 11 bases lining up with TRBD2. The CDR3 loop spans 14 amino acids. CDR1 and CDR2 (germline): LGHNA, YNLKQL (reference sequence). Trimming cost V 8 bases and J 2 bases; bases outside gene matches: 3. Partial CDR3 DNA: TGTGCCAGCGGGACTGGGGGTCTCCAAGAC. Its protein product is CASGTGGLQD. The full CDR3 protein is CASGTGGLQDTQYF.

Details on this clone: Each gene name is a mouse one. The read halts 4 residues ahead of the CDR3 end, with the missing end drawn from the germline J gene. V usage is TRBV1 and J usage is TRBJ1-1; weak D call: TRBD1 (5 bases). The CDR3 is 11 amino acids. Germline V gene data show CDR1 as NSQYPW and CDR2 as LRSPGD (reference sequence). The covered CDR3 bases are TGCACAGCACAGGCAAACACA. It codes for CTAQANT. The whole CDR3 protein reads CTAQANTEVFF.